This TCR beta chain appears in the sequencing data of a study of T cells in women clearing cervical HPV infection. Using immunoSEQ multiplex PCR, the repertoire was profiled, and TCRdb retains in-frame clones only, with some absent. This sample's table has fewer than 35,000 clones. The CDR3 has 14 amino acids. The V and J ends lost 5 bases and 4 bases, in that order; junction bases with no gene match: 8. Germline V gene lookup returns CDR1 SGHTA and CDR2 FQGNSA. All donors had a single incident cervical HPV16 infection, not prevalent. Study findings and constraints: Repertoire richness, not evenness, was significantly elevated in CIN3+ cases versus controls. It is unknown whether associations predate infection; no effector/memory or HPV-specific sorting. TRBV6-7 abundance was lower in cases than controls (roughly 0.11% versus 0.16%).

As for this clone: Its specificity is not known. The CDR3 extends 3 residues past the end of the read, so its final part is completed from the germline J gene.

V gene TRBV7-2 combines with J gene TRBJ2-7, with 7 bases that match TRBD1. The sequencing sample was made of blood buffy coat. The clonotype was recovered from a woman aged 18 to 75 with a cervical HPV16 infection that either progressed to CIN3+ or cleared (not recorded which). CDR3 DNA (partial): TGTGCCAGCAGCCCCCCGGGACAGAATTACGAG. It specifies CASSPPGQNYE. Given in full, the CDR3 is CASSPPGQNYEQYF.